These T cell receptor beta chains were read from a single sample in a study of identical twins. Each CDR3 protein gets one entry after TCRdb re-called the 5' RACE reads with MiXCR. Of more than 400,000 distinct CDR3 sequences listed, about 15% are singletons. The sample was also reused in another study, on yellow fever vaccine responses in identical twins.

The source material was CD4+ T cells sorted from blood. The receptor set was obtained from a young woman in good health. Each CDR3 is given with its conserved first and last residue. The order of the fields is V gene, J gene, clone size, D gene, CDR3 DNA, CDR3 protein. A D gene is named only where the DNA matches it firmly. Size is omitted from some rows. Given values are once, few, many or a class for expanded clones.

>TRBV14|TRBJ2-2|.|.
TGTGCCAGCAGCCGGACCTCAGGGTTCACCGGGGAGCTGTTTTTT
CASSRTSGFTGELFF
>TRBV9|TRBJ2-2|.|.
TGTGCCAGCAGCGTAGGTTCGGTCTCCAACACCGGGGAGCTGTTTTTT
CASSVGSVSNTGELFF
>TRBV5-1|TRBJ2-7|few|.
TGCGCCAGCAGCTTGGTGTCGTACTCCTACGAGCAGTACTTC
CASSLVSYSYEQYF
>TRBV5-6|TRBJ1-6|.|TRBD1
TGTGCCAGCAGCTACACCGGGACAGGGGGCTTGGGTTCACCCCTCCACTTT
CASSYTGTGGLGSPLHF
>TRBV27|TRBJ2-3|few|TRBD2
TGTGCCAGCAGCCGCAGGACTAGCGGAAGCACAGATACGCAGTATTTT
CASSRRTSGSTDTQYF
>TRBV19|TRBJ2-2|.|.
TGTGCCAGTAGTATCGAGTTCGGGGAGCTGTTTTTT
CASSIEFGELFF
>TRBV6-1|TRBJ2-2|.|TRBD2
TGTGCCAGCAGTGAGGGACTAGCGGGGGCTGCCGGGGAGCTGTTTTTT
CASSEGLAGAAGELFF
>TRBV2|TRBJ2-3|.|TRBD2
TGTGCCAGCAGTGCTACCCCTAGCGGAGCTACGCAGTATTTT
CASSATPSGATQYF
>TRBV28|TRBJ1-2|.|.
TGTGCCAGCAGTTTCCGGGTCTATGGCTACACCTTC
CASSFRVYGYTF
>TRBV29-1|TRBJ2-7|few|TRBD2
TGCAGCGTCGTAGGACTAGCGGGGTCCTACGAGCAGTACTTC
CSVVGLAGSYEQYF
>TRBV2|TRBJ2-1|.|TRBD1
TGTGCCAGCAGACCCGGGACAGGGATTGTAAATGAGCAGTTCTTC
CASRPGTGIVNEQFF
>TRBV14|TRBJ2-1|few|.
TGTGCCAGCAGCTCGACCAGGGATTCCTACAATGAGCAGTTCTTC
CASSSTRDSYNEQFF
>TRBV6-5|TRBJ1-3|few|.
TGTGCCAGCAGTTACACTGGACTCGGGACGACTGGAAACACCATATATTTT
CASSYTGLGTTGNTIYF
>TRBV14|TRBJ2-1|few|.
TGTGCCAGCAGCCAGAAGCGGAGCTCCTACAATGAGCAGTTCTTC
CASSQKRSSYNEQFF